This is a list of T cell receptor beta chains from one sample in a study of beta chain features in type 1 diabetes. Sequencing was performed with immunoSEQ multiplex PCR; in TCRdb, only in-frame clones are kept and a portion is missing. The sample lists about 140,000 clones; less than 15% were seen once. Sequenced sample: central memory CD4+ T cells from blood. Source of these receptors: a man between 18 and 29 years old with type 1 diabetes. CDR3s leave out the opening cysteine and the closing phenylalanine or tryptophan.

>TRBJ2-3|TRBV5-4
ASSLLSGGTADTQY
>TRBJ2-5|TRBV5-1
ASSEGAGVERETQY
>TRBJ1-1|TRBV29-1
SCRDSSMAF
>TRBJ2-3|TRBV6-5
ASSLRETDTQY
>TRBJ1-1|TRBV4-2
ASSQASTF
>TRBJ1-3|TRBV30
AWSHISGNTIY
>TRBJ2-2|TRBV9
ASSRAGGANTGELF
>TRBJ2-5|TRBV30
AWSVETQY
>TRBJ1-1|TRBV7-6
ASSLKAVNTEAF
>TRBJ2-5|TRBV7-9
ASSPQQGAETQY
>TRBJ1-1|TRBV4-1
ASSQGSGRANTEAF
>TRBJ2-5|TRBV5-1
ASSFPRGGQETQY
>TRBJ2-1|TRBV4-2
ASSSGTSRREQF
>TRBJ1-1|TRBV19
ASTTFGGTEAF
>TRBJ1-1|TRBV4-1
ASSQEGRLGAF
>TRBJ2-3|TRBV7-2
ASSFWSTDTQY
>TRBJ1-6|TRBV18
ASSPQTGMDSPLH
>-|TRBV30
AWQGLAFEQY
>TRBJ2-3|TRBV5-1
ASSPDTDTQY
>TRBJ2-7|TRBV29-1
SGVQGSASEQY
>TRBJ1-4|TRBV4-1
ASSQGGTPNEKLF
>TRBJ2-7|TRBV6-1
ASSWDGFYEQY
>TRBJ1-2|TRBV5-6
ASSLGQAINYGYT
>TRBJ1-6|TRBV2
ASSETVSSPLH
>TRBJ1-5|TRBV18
ASSPPPGDQPQH
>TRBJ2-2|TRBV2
ASWVYGTGELF
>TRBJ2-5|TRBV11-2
ASSLGWGFQETQY
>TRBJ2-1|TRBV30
AWSSGGVYNEQF